This TCR beta chain was sequenced during a study of neoadjuvant nivolumab and ipilimumab in lung cancer. The germline V and J ends were trimmed by 4 bases and 2 bases, with 8 bases remaining between them. The CDR3 is 13 residues long. The V gene's germline CDR1 is SGHAT and CDR2 FQNNGV. In the case of this clone: Its antigen remains unidentified.

Repertoires were generated with immunoSEQ multiplex PCR, while TCRdb's copy carries only in-frame clones and drops some. The data show about 38,000 clones, with 80% to 90% seen just once and approximately 3.3% held by the top ten. Overall study findings and caveats: Only two of four nivolumab-treated tumors gained richness and clonality by surgery. Blood richness before therapy tracked richness in tumors resected after neoadjuvant therapy. TCR richness and clonality were higher in tumors than adjacent uninvolved lung.

The chain carries TRBV11-2 and TRBJ1-2; possible D gene TRBD1, 5 bases. This clonotype was sampled from an adult with non-small cell lung cancer. The sequencing here drew on peripheral blood, taken before neoadjuvant nivolumab, alone or with ipilimumab. CDR3 region: CASSSYRNYGYTF. The CDR3 DNA follows: TGTGCCAGCAGCTCCTACAGGAACTATGGCTACACCTTC.